Given below is one TCR beta chain in context. Assay used: immunoSEQ multiplex PCR; TCRdb lists only in-frame clones, some missing. The profile shows some 170,000 clones, 80% to 90% of them singletons. The J segment lost 0 bases and the V segment lost 4 bases, leaving 7 bases of the junction unmatched. There are 15 residues in the CDR3. The germline V gene encodes CDR1 SGHRS and CDR2 YFSETQ. This record comes from a study of blood T cell repertoires in COVID-19. Sequences were obtained from peripheral blood. The source of this sequence is a woman between 45 and 65 years old with acute or convalescent COVID-19. The V gene is TRBV5-1, the J gene TRBJ2-7, with TRBD2 matching over 7 bases. The CDR3 DNA reads as TGCGCCAGCAGCCTCCTCCTAGCGGCCTCCTACGAGCAGTACTTC. It specifies CASSLLLAASYEQYF.